This T cell receptor beta chain derives from a study of shared clonotypes between healthy human individuals. V lost 6 bases, J lost 8 bases, and 13 bases lay in between. Germline values: CDR1 MNHEY, CDR2 SMNVEV (reference sequence). CDR3 length: 12 amino acids. Cells designated naive CD8 were CD45RO-negative and were positively selected for CCR7, with terminally differentiated effector memory CD45RA+ cells excluded. The protocol was immunoSEQ multiplex PCR, while the TCRdb copy is restricted to in-frame clones and leaves out a portion. The table includes about 2.1 million clones, about 93% detected once.

The chain is built from TRBV27 and TRBJ1-1, with D possibly matching TRBD1 (6 bases). The receptor comes from a man aged 18 to 29 in good health. Some clones in this sample may be carry-over from other donors' samples. The sample taken for sequencing was naive CD8+ T cells from PBMCs. CDR3 sequence (DNA): TGTGCCAGCAGGGGCGGACAGTACGAAGCTTTCTTT. This translates into CASRGGQYEAFF.